The 20 T cell receptor beta chains below come from one sample, sequenced in a study of chemoradiotherapy in HPV16-positive cancers. Sequencing was performed with immunoSEQ multiplex PCR; in TCRdb, only in-frame clones are kept and a portion is missing. This sample carries under 35,000 clones, about 87% of them seen once, and the ten largest clones take 4.5% to 6%. Sequenced here: blood, sampled from a patient who underwent chemoradiotherapy. These receptor sequences come from a human donor with HPV-associated anogenital cancer.

The V and J genes are TRBV19 and TRBJ1-5, with 11 bases that match TRBD1. The germline CDR1 and CDR2 sequences are LNHDA and SQIVND (reference sequence). Trimming removed 5 bases from V and 5 bases from J; junction bases left unmatched: 5. CDR3 length equals 15 residues. The CDR3: CASSLRTGGHQPQHF. CDR3 bases: TGTGCCAGTAGTTTAAGGACAGGGGGCCATCAGCCCCAGCATTTT.

V and J are TRBV30 and TRBJ1-2, with D tentatively TRBD1 (6 bases). This CDR3 comprises 12 residues. V was shortened by 4 bases and J by 4 bases, with 10 bases between the two germline ends. Germline assignment: CDR1 GTSNPN and CDR2 SVGIG (reference sequence). The CDR3 DNA is TGTGCCTGGAAGGGACATATCTATGGCTACACCTTC. Residues: CAWKGHIYGYTF.

By share, this clone ranks as medium-sized. The V call is TRBV19, the J call TRBJ1-1, with D perhaps matching TRBD1 (5 bases). This CDR3 comprises 14 residues. The germline V gene has CDR1 LNHDA and CDR2 SQIVND (reference sequence). V lost 3 bases to trimming and J lost 7 bases, with 15 bases between them. The CDR3 nucleotides are TGTGCCAGTAGTATTGCTGAGGGGATGGGTGAAGCTTTCTTT. It translates to CASSIAEGMGEAFF.

The chain combines TRBV10-2 with TRBJ1-1; no definite D call. V shed 6 bases and J shed 4 bases, with 12 bases lying between them. The CDR3 extends over 13 amino acids. The germline V gene encodes CDR1 WSHSY and CDR2 SAAADI. CDR3 residues: CASRVPGSTEAFF. CDR3 nucleotides: TGCGCCAGCAGGGTTCCTGGTTCCACTGAAGCTTTCTTT.

The chain recombines TRBV6-1 with TRBJ1-4; no reliable D call. The CDR3 covers 15 residues. The ends were cut back, 6 bases at V and 3 bases at J, with 14 bases in the middle. Germline loops: CDR1 MNHNS, CDR2 SASEGT. Written as DNA, the CDR3 is TGTGCCAGCAGACCCCGAGGGTCTGCTAATGAAAAACTGTTTTTT. Translating it yields CASRPRGSANEKLFF.

V usage is TRBV9 and J usage is TRBJ2-4, with D perhaps TRBD1 (6 bases). In germline, CDR1 is SGDLS, CDR2 YYNGEE. Trimming cost V 0 bases and J 8 bases, with 12 bases left between them. CDR3 length: 14 amino acids. The CDR3 DNA reads as TGTGCCAGCAGCGTAGAAGGGGCAGGGGACATTCAGTACTTC. As protein: CASSVEGAGDIQYF.

This chain joins TRBV5-1 and TRBJ1-4, with a possible D match to TRBD1 (5 bases). V was pared by 2 bases and J by 5 bases, with 13 bases between. CDR1 and CDR2 (germline): SGHRS, YFSETQ. This CDR3 region has 15 residues. In DNA, the CDR3 is TGCGCCAGCAGCTTCATTGGGACGGCAAATGAAAAACTGTTTTTT. It encodes CASSFIGTANEKLFF.

The V call is TRBV7-3, the J call TRBJ2-2; TRBD2 might be the D (6 bases). V shed 2 bases and J shed 5 bases, with 9 bases lying between them. Germline CDR1 and CDR2: SGHTA and FQGTGA. The CDR3 is made up of 14 amino acids. The CDR3 here is CASSLRGETGELFF. The CDR3 DNA reads as TGTGCCAGCAGCTTACGCGGGGAGACCGGGGAGCTGTTTTTT. The full variable domain, rest sourced from reference TRBV7-3 and TRBJ2-2, is GAGVSQTPSNKVTEKGKYVELRCDPISGHTALYWYRQSLGQGPEFLIYFQGTGAADDSGLPNDRFFAVRPEGSVSTLKIQRTERGDSAVYLCASSLRGETGELFFGEGSRLTVL.

This clone has only a few counts. The chain carries TRBV2 and TRBJ2-1; TRBD2 matches at 8 bases. The length of the CDR3 is 13 residues. Trimming at V came to 8 bases and at J to 3 bases, leaving 3 bases not matched to a gene. The germline V gene has CDR1 SNHLY and CDR2 FYNNEI. The CDR3, as DNA: TGTGCCAGCGAAGCGGGGGACTACAATGAGCAGTTCTTC. It is translated as CASEAGDYNEQFF.

This chain uses TRBV27 with TRBJ2-3; 9 bases map to TRBD2. The CDR3 covers 15 residues. Trimming at V came to 2 bases and at J to 5 bases, leaving 5 bases not matched to a gene. Germline CDR1 is MNHEY and CDR2 is SMNVEV (reference sequence). CDR3 sequence reads: CASSLIAGAVDTQYF. The DNA for the CDR3 is TGTGCCAGCAGTTTAATAGCGGGAGCGGTAGATACGCAGTATTTT.

The chain joins TRBV5-1 to TRBJ2-1; the match to TRBD1 covers 8 bases. The germline V gene has CDR1 SGHRS and CDR2 YFSETQ. Losses at the gene ends were 4 bases for V and 14 bases for J; bases not matched to a gene: 5. This CDR3 has 11 amino acids. This CDR3 is CASSAETGEFF. The CDR3 DNA is TGCGCCAGCAGCGCTGAGACAGGGGAGTTCTTC.

The V gene is TRBV10-3, the J gene TRBJ2-2; 7 bases align to TRBD1. The CDR3 totals 16 residues. The junction had 8 bases not matched to a gene; V was cut back by 3 bases and J by 4 bases. Germline assignment: CDR1 ENHRY and CDR2 SYGVKD. The CDR3: CAISDLGGGGTGELFF. The CDR3 DNA reads as TGTGCCATCAGTGATTTAGGGGGCGGAGGCACCGGGGAGCTGTTTTTT.

The chain couples TRBV5-5 to TRBJ1-2, with D unresolved. The CDR3 is made up of 12 amino acids. The germline CDR1 and CDR2 sequences are SGHKS and YYEKEE (reference sequence). V lost 4 bases to trimming and J lost 6 bases, with 10 bases between them. The CDR3 DNA is TGTGCCAGCAGCCCGCTCGGGGATGGCTACACCTTC. It translates to CASSPLGDGYTF.

This clone was counted only a few times. Germline is not matched at one junction end, which may reflect a read error. As DNA, the CDR3 is TGCGCCAGCATGGGGACTAGCGGGAGGCCGGGGTGTCTCTTC. Translation gives CASMGTSGRPGCLF. The chain combines TRBV10-1 with TRBJ2-1; TRBD2 agrees at 15 bases. The germline V gene has CDR1 WNHNN and CDR2 SYGVQD (reference sequence). CDR3 length equals 14 residues.

The V gene is TRBV6-1, the J gene TRBJ1-5; no firm D call. CDR1 and CDR2 (germline): MNHNS, SASEGT. Trimming cost V 5 bases and J 2 bases, with 10 bases left between them. The CDR3 extends over 14 amino acids. The CDR3 DNA reads TGTGCCAGCAGTCCCACTGGGGGCAATCAGCCCCAGCATTTT. This codes for CASSPTGGNQPQHF.

This clone was picked up one time. CDR3 loop: CASSLDRGSDGYTF. CDR3 bases: TGTGCCAGCAGCTTGGACAGGGGATCGGATGGCTACACCTTC. This chain joins TRBV5-5 and TRBJ1-2, with 7 bases fitting TRBD1. The CDR3 length is 14 residues. Germline V gene sequence: CDR1 SGHKS, CDR2 YYEKEE (reference sequence). With V trimmed by 0 bases and J by 6 bases, 5 bases remained unmatched.

This chain's CDR3 is CASSPLKGKDVAFF. CDR3 bases: TGTGCCAGCAGTCCCCTGAAGGGTAAGGACGTAGCTTTCTTT. The chain carries TRBV28 and TRBJ1-1; D is undetermined. V lost 5 bases and J lost 10, with 20 bases in between. Germline CDR1 reads MDHEN; CDR2 reads SYDVKM. The CDR3 spans 14 residues. Based on the CDR3 plus reference TRBV28 and TRBJ1-1, the full variable domain is DVKVTQSSRYLVKRTGEKVFLECVQDMDHENMFWYRQDPGLGLRLIYFSYDVKMKEKGDIPEGYSVSREKKERFSLILESASTNQTSMYLCASSPLKGKDVAFFGQGTRLTVV.

This rearrangement joins TRBV29-1 to TRBJ2-7; D unclear. V shed 7 bases and J shed 3 bases, with 7 bases lying between them. CDR3 length: 10 residues. Germline CDR1 reads SQVTM; CDR2 reads ANQGSEA. The CDR3 protein is CSAGGYEQYF. The CDR3 DNA reads as TGCAGCGCCGGTGGCTACGAGCAGTACTTC.

Written as DNA, the CDR3 is TGTGCCAGCACCACCGCACATACGCAGTATTTT. It yields the protein CASTTAHTQYF. The V call is TRBV27, the J call TRBJ2-3; D ambiguous. From germline, CDR1 is MNHEY and CDR2 SMNVEV (reference sequence). Trimming cost V 7 bases and J 7 bases, with 9 bases left between them. The length of the CDR3 is 11 residues.

DNA of the CDR3: TGTGCCAGCACCCTAGAATCAGGGAATGAAAAACTGTTTTTT. It is translated as CASTLESGNEKLFF. This rearrangement joins TRBV5-5 to TRBJ1-4, with D possibly matching TRBD1 (5 bases). The CDR3 contains 14 residues. The V end was cut by 6 bases, the J end by 5 bases, with 14 bases between. Germline V lookup: CDR1 SGHKS, CDR2 YYEKEE (reference sequence). The variable domain in full, completed from reference TRBV5-5 and TRBJ1-4, reads DAGVTQSPTHLIKTRGQQVTLRCSPISGHKSVSWYQQVLGQGPQFIFQYYEKEERGRGNFPDRFSARQFPNYSSELNVNALLLGDSALYLCASTLESGNEKLFFGSGTQLSVL.